Listed below are T cell receptor beta chains from one sample, sequenced in a study of shared clonotypes between healthy human individuals. Data came from immunoSEQ multiplex PCR; TCRdb stores just in-frame clones and leaves some out. The table has millions of clones, less than 95% seen once. The sequencing sample was made of naive CD8+ T cells sorted from blood. These TCRs come from a man younger than 35 in good health. Each CDR3 is given with its conserved first and last residue. D genes are given only for firm matches. The listing skips clone size in some rows; elsewhere it reads once, few, many or a size class.

V	J	size	D	DNA	CDR3
TRBV2	TRBJ2-3	.	.	TGTGCCAGCAGTGACAGGACTAGCACAGATACGCAGTATTTT	CASSDRTSTDTQYF
TRBV5-1	TRBJ2-7	.	.	TGCGCCAGCAGCTTGTACAACGAGCAGTACTTC	CASSLYNEQYF
TRBV6-5	TRBJ1-5	once	.	TGTGCCAGCAGTACCGAAGGGGGTCAGCCCCAGCATTTT	CASSTEGGQPQHF
TRBV2	TRBJ2-7	.	TRBD2	TGTGCCAGCAGTGAGGGTCGGGAGGGCCTTGGCGAGCAGTACTTC	CASSEGREGLGEQYF
TRBV2	TRBJ2-1	.	TRBD2	TGTGCCAGCAGTGACCCGAGCGGGGAGACCTACAATGAGCAGTTCTTC	CASSDPSGETYNEQFF
TRBV2	TRBJ2-1	.	.	TGTGCCAGCAGTGAAATCCACAATGAGCAGTTCTTC	CASSEIHNEQFF
TRBV5-6	TRBJ1-1	.	TRBD1	TGTGCCAGCAGCCGCCTGGGGACAGGGGGGACTGAAGCTTTCTTT	CASSRLGTGGTEAFF
TRBV28	TRBJ2-2	.	TRBD2	TGTGCCAGCAGTTGGGCGGGGGGAGGCACCGGGGAGCTGTTTTTT	CASSWAGGGTGELFF
TRBV10-1	TRBJ2-7	.	.	TGCGCCAGCACCCCAGGGGGGCCCAACGAGCAGTACTTC	CASTPGGPNEQYF
TRBV5-4	TRBJ1-1	once	TRBD1	TGTGCCAGCAGTCTCCGGGACAGCATGAACACTGAAGCTTTCTTT	CASSLRDSMNTEAFF
TRBV11-2	TRBJ1-2	.	TRBD1	TGTGCCAGCAGCTTAGCAGGGGGGGAGTATCAAGGCTACACCTTC	CASSLAGGEYQGYTF
TRBV6-1	TRBJ2-2	.	.	TGTGCCAGCAGTGAAGACCCGACGGGAGAGAACACCGGGGAGCTGTTTTTT	CASSEDPTGENTGELFF
TRBV9	TRBJ2-1	.	.	TGTGCCAGCAGCGTAGGACTAGATGAGCAGTTCTTC	CASSVGLDEQFF
TRBV9	TRBJ2-1	.	.	TGTGCCAGCAGCGTAGTCTTAGCGGACAATGAGCAGTTCTTC	CASSVVLADNEQFF
TRBV4-1	TRBJ2-7	.	TRBD2	TGCGCCAGCAGCCAGGGACTAGCCAACCTCCTCGAGCAGTACTTC	CASSQGLANLLEQYF
TRBV5-6	TRBJ2-7	.	TRBD2	TGTGCCAGCAGCTGGACTAGCGGAAACTACGAGCAGTACTTC	CASSWTSGNYEQYF
TRBV27	TRBJ2-2	.	TRBD1	TGTGCCAGCACCCCGGGACAGGGGACCGGGGAGCTGTTTTTT	CASTPGQGTGELFF
TRBV28	TRBJ1-2	.	.	TGTGCCAGCCACGGGGGTTCTCTCTATGGCTACACCTTC	CASHGGSLYGYTF
TRBV28	TRBJ1-4	.	TRBD1	TGTGCCAGCAGTCCGGACAGGGGTCGGGAAAAACTGTTTTTT	CASSPDRGREKLFF
TRBV28	TRBJ2-5	few	TRBD2	TGTGCCAGCAGTTTAGCGGGGGGGCCGGAGACCCAGTACTTC	CASSLAGGPETQYF
TRBV4-1	TRBJ1-2	.	.	TGCGCCAGCAGCCATGGAGCCGGGACGGACTATGGCTACACCTTC	CASSHGAGTDYGYTF
TRBV5-5	TRBJ1-1	.	.	TGTGCCAGCAGCTTGTGGATTATGAACACTGAAGCTTTCTTT	CASSLWIMNTEAFF
TRBV9	TRBJ2-5	.	.	TGTGCCAGCAGCGTAGTAGGGCGGGTCCAAGAGACCCAGTACTTC	CASSVVGRVQETQYF
TRBV27	TRBJ2-7	.	.	TGTGCCAGCAGTTTATTATTCCCAACGGTCGAGCAGTACTTC	CASSLLFPTVEQYF
TRBV4-3	TRBJ2-1	.	.	TGCGCCAGCAGCCAAGATTTAGGACCAGGGATCGCGTACAATGAGCAGTTCTTC	CASSQDLGPGIAYNEQFF
TRBV9	TRBJ2-7	.	.	TGTGCCAGCAGCCCTAATCTCAACTACGAGCAGTACTTC	CASSPNLNYEQYF
TRBV6-1	TRBJ1-1	.	.	TGTGCCAGCAGTGAACATTGGACAGTGCCTACTGAAGCTTTCTTT	CASSEHWTVPTEAFF
TRBV28	TRBJ2-2	.	TRBD2	TGTGCGGCTACCGGGACTAGCGGGGTTGGCACCGGGGAGCTGTTTTTT	CAATGTSGVGTGELFF
TRBV10-2	TRBJ2-3	.	TRBD2	TGCGCCAGCAGTGAGTTGGCTAGCGGGGGAGGAGATACGCAGTATTTT	CASSELASGGGDTQYF
TRBV27	TRBJ2-3	.	TRBD2	TGTGCCAGCAGACCGGGGGGGTCAGATACGCAGTATTTT	CASRPGGSDTQYF
TRBV7-9	TRBJ1-2	.	.	TGTGCCAGCAGCACCGAAACAGGGTTCTATGGCTACACCTTC	CASSTETGFYGYTF
TRBV2	TRBJ2-2	.	.	TGTGCCAGCAGGGACAGTTACACCGGGGAGCTGTTTTTT	CASRDSYTGELFF
TRBV4-1	TRBJ1-4	.	.	TGCGCCAGCAGCCAAGTGGGGTCGGAAAATGAAAAACTGTTTTTT	CASSQVGSENEKLFF
TRBV6-5	TRBJ1-2	.	.	TGTGCCAGCACGGCGGGGTATGGCTACACCTTC	CASTAGYGYTF